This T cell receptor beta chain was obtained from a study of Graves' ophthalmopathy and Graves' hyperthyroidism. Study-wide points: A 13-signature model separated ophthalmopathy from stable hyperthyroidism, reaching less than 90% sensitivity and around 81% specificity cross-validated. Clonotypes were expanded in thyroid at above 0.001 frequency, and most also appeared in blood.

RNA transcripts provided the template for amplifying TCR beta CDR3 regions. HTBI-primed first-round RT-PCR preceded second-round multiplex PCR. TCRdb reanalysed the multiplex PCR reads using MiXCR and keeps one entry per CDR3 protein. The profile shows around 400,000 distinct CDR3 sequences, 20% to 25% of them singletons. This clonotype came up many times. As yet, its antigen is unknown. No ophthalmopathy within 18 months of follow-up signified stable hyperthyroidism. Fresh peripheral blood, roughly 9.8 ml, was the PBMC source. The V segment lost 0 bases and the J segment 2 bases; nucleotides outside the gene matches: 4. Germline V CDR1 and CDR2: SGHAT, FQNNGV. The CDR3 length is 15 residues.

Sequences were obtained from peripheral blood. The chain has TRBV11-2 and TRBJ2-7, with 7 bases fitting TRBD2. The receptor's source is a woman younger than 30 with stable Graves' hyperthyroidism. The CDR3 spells CASSLDWGGAYEQYF. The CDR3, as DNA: TGTGCCAGCAGCTTAGATTGGGGGGGAGCCTACGAGCAGTACTTC. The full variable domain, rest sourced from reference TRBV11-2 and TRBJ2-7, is EAGVAQSPRYKIIEKRQSVAFWCNPISGHATLYWYQQILGQGPKLLIQFQNNGVVDDSQLPKDRFSAERLKGVDSTLKIQPAKLEDSAVYLCASSLDWGGAYEQYFGPGTRLTVT.